This TCR beta chain was retrieved from a study of blood T cell repertoires in COVID-19 (dated by TCRdb to the early 2020s). About the study as a whole: Collaborator samples came from the United States, Italy and Spain and covered acute and convalescent phases of COVID-19. The prospective study material was composed of cDNA or gDNA derived from T cells, B-cell-depleted T cells, or PBMCs. The dataset comprised deeply sampled blood TCRbeta repertoires from subjects exposed to, actively infected with, or recovered from COVID-19. A freely available public database, intended as a resource for researchers studying the immune response to SARS-CoV-2, is where the repertoires were released. The samples were drawn from two sources: the first 160 participants of the ongoing ImmuneRACE study, and 1,254 subjects contributed by 6 global collaborators. Nearly every sample came with metadata listing a de-identified subject ID, COVID-19 status, age in years and sex. Where available, HLA class I and class II types were obtained from metadata supplied by the sample provider rather than from assay-based typing.

About this clone: The specificity of this receptor is unknown. Base-call qualities are not available, and no considerably larger clone is one nucleotide away.

The CDR3 measures 14 amino acids from cysteine to phenylalanine. Only the CDR3 part of the read is kept: 42 bases, read in frame from the first base. Relative to germline, V is missing 3 bases and J is missing 6 bases, with 7 bases of the junction outside any gene match. CDR1 and CDR2 are drawn from the germline V gene (reference sequence): MNHEY, SMNVEV. What the research found in general, with its limitations: The amount of clinical and demographic metadata varied by source and participant and was provided uncurated.

Collaborating institutions collected whole blood in K2EDTA tubes following their own protocols. For TCRbeta analysis, collaborators shipped samples as frozen whole blood, isolated PBMCs, or DNA extracted from either of those sample types. The immunoSEQ Assay, a bias-controlled multiplex PCR, was used to amplify TCRbeta CDR3 regions from genomic DNA. The original methods were these. The number of nucleated cells in each sample was estimated from the amplification of reference gene primers within the assay. To quantify the absolute abundance of each unique TCRbeta CDR3 rearrangement, sequence reads were collapsed and filtered. Productive Simpson clonality was computed per sample as the square root of Simpson's diversity index over productive rearrangements. What TCRdb holds here is the immuneACCESS table cut down to in-frame rearrangements. Part of the clones is not present; checked against another copy, under half of the missing clones reflect an unresolved V gene, and the others are unexplained. Clone size and V and J calls were adopted from that table, with D and trimming inferred from the DNA. Here the sample has 43,000 or so clones; about four fifths occur a single time. Of the sample, under 25% is held by the ten largest clones.

What was sequenced was peripheral blood. The rearranged chain carries TRBV27 and TRBJ2-7, with 8 junctional bases fitting TRBD1. The source of this sequence is a woman aged 55-69 years with acute or convalescent COVID-19. The DNA reads as follows: TGTGCCAGCAGTTTCTTACAGGGGGGCGCCGAGCAGTACTTC. Translated, this gives CASSFLQGGAEQYF.